Sequencing of this T cell receptor beta chain was carried out in a study of sequential checkpoint blockade in melanoma. The CDR3 extends over 14 amino acids. The V gene lost 0 bases and the J gene lost 2 bases, with 8 bases spanning the gap. CDR1 is MNHEY and CDR2 is SVGAGI in the germline V gene. Treatment reported: randomized to nivolumab then ipilimumab (arm A) or the reverse (arm B). Libraries were prepared by immunoSEQ multiplex PCR; TCRdb keeps only in-frame clonotypes and omits some of them. The sample lists 8,000 or so clones; more than 75% were seen once. This TCR was recovered from a human donor with melanoma. This specimen was CD8+ T cells sorted from blood (inferred from file names), taken from a patient given nivolumab and ipilimumab in sequence. V usage is TRBV6-5 and J usage is TRBJ2-7; tentatively, D is TRBD2 (5 bases). CDR3 loop: CASSYSAGTYEQYF. The CDR3 DNA sequence: TGTGCCAGCAGTTACTCGGCGGGCACCTACGAGCAGTACTTC.